Below, 19 T cell receptor beta chains from the same sample are listed, as sequenced in a study of cytomegalovirus exposure and HLA in healthy donors. A multiplex PCR was run with 60 Vbeta primers and 13 Jbeta primers. Measured with immunoSEQ multiplex PCR; TCRdb has only the in-frame clones, and not every one. The data show hundreds of thousands of clones, roughly 80% seen once. The sample comprised PBMCs. The receptors derive from a man in his forties or fifties in good health and CMV-seronegative.

The chain links TRBV7-3 to TRBJ2-3, with 8 bases lining up with TRBD1. This CDR3 contains 14 residues. The germline V gene encodes CDR1 SGHTA and CDR2 FQGTGA. Trimming cost V 4 bases and J 7 bases; bases outside gene matches: 7. For the CDR3, the DNA is TGTGCCAGCAGCTCGGGACAGGCCCACAATACGCAGTATTTT. The encoded protein is CASSSGQAHNTQYF.

V gene TRBV19 combines with J gene TRBJ1-1; D remains unclear. V was pared by 5 bases and J by 3 bases, with 16 bases between. Germline values: CDR1 LNHDA, CDR2 SQIVND (reference sequence). This CDR3 region has 15 residues. This CDR3 is CASSPTWGADTEAFF. DNA for the CDR3: TGTGCCAGTAGTCCCACCTGGGGAGCAGACACTGAAGCTTTCTTT.

V and J are TRBV6-6 and TRBJ1-1; no clear D. The CDR3 loop spans 15 amino acids. V was clipped by 0 bases and J by 5 bases, with 13 bases between them. The germline V gene has CDR1 MNHNY and CDR2 SVGAGI (reference sequence). CDR3 in amino acids: CASSYSPVERTEAFF. The DNA for the CDR3 is TGTGCCAGCAGTTACTCTCCAGTGGAGAGGACTGAAGCTTTCTTT.

This chain connects TRBV5-1 to TRBJ2-1; perhaps TRBD1 as D (6 bases). CDR1 and CDR2 (germline): SGHRS, YFSETQ. CDR3 length equals 15 residues. Trimming took off 1 base at V and 5 bases at J, with 13 bases between the two ends. The CDR3 is CASSLSGVGNNEQFF. DNA of the CDR3: TGCGCCAGCAGCTTGTCAGGGGTCGGTAACAATGAGCAGTTCTTC.

The chain carries TRBV7-9 and TRBJ2-5; TRBD1 matches 7 bases. Looked up from germline, CDR1 is SEHNR and CDR2 is FQNEAQ (reference sequence). The CDR3 length is 15 residues. The V and J ends lost 1 base and 3 bases, in that order; junction bases with no gene match: 5. The CDR3 loop is CASSLVGQLKETQYF. CDR3 bases: TGTGCCAGCAGCTTAGTGGGACAGTTAAAAGAGACCCAGTACTTC. The variable domain in full, with the rest retrieved from reference TRBV7-9 and TRBJ2-5, is DTGVSQNPRHKITKRGQNVTFRCDPISEHNRLYWYRQTLGQGPEFLTYFQNEAQLEKSRLLSDRFSAERPKGSFSTLEIQRTEQGDSAMYLCASSLVGQLKETQYFGPGTRLLVL.

CDR3 nucleotide sequence: TGTGCCAGCAGGAGGACAGTTTCTCAAGAGACCCAGTACTTC. Encoded protein: CASRRTVSQETQYF. The chain joins TRBV7-9 to TRBJ2-5, with a possible D match to TRBD1 (6 bases). V lost 6 bases and J lost 2, with 13 bases in between. This CDR3 is built from 14 residues. Germline CDR1 and CDR2: SEHNR and FQNEAQ (reference sequence).

The V and J genes are TRBV9 and TRBJ1-5, with a possible D match to TRBD1 (5 bases). Germline-derived CDR1 and CDR2 are SGDLS and YYNGEE. The length of the CDR3 is 15 residues. With 0 bases removed from V and 4 bases from J, the gap between germline ends came to 11 bases. CDR3 in amino acids: CASSVEGHSNQPQHF. The CDR3 DNA sequence: TGTGCCAGCAGCGTAGAAGGACATTCTAATCAGCCCCAGCATTTT.

This clone was observed a handful of times. This rearrangement joins TRBV7-2 to TRBJ2-5; the match to TRBD2 covers 13 bases. The CDR3 is made up of 18 amino acids. V was clipped by 1 base and J by 2 bases; unmatched bases: 7. From germline, CDR1 is SGHTA and CDR2 FQGNSA. CDR3 in amino acids: CASSLVATSGGEQETQYF. The CDR3 DNA follows: TGTGCCAGCAGCTTAGTAGCTACTAGCGGGGGGGAGCAAGAGACCCAGTACTTC.

This clone was seen only once. The chain has TRBV6-1 and TRBJ2-7; the match to TRBD1 covers 9 bases. The V gene's germline CDR1 is MNHNS and CDR2 SASEGT. With 10 bases clipped from V and 3 bases from J, the junction kept 7 bases outside the gene matches. The CDR3 contains 13 residues. CDR3 protein: CATTSGQGYEQYF. CDR3 sequence (DNA): TGTGCCACCACTTCGGGACAGGGCTACGAGCAGTACTTC.

The CDR3 DNA is TGTGCCAGTAGGGATTCGGACAGGGGGTTTCCGGGGGACATTCAGTACTTC. It encodes CASRDSDRGFPGDIQYF. This chain connects TRBV19 to TRBJ2-4; TRBD1 aligns across 10 bases. J lost 8 bases, V lost 6 bases, and 16 bases had no gene match. CDR1 is LNHDA and CDR2 is SQIVND in the germline V gene (reference sequence). CDR3 length: 17 amino acids.

This clone occurred once. The chain recombines TRBV29-1 with TRBJ2-5; 7 nucleotides match TRBD1. This CDR3 is 15 amino acids long. Trimming removed 4 bases from V and 3 bases from J; junction bases left unmatched: 11. Germline V CDR1 and CDR2: SQVTM, ANQGSEA. The CDR3: CSVVKYRDSEETQYF. As DNA, the CDR3 is TGCAGCGTTGTTAAATATCGGGACAGCGAAGAGACCCAGTACTTC.

This clone was seen a few times. V gene TRBV7-2 combines with J gene TRBJ1-1; D unresolved. Trimming cost V 6 bases and J 3 bases, with 11 bases left between them. The CDR3 contains 13 residues. Germline-derived CDR1 and CDR2 are SGHTA and FQGNSA. The CDR3 sequence: CASRAVEYTEAFF. The CDR3 DNA reads TGTGCCAGCAGGGCAGTGGAGTACACTGAAGCTTTCTTT. The variable domain in full, completed from reference TRBV7-2 and TRBJ1-1, reads GAGVSQSPSNKVTEKGKDVELRCDPISGHTALYWYRQSLGQGLEFLIYFQGNSAPDKSGLPSDRFSAERTGGSVSTLTIQRTQQEDSAVYLCASRAVEYTEAFFGQGTRLTVV.

This clone occurred a few times. This sequence joins TRBV10-1 and TRBJ2-2; 7 bases line up with TRBD1. V lost 2 bases and J lost 3; bases outside the gene matches: 0. The CDR3 covers 14 residues. The germline CDR1 and CDR2 sequences are WNHNN and SYGVQD (reference sequence). CDR3 bases: TGCGCCAGCAGTGAGGGACAGGACACCGGGGAGCTGTTTTTT. Protein product: CASSEGQDTGELFF.

The rearrangement uses TRBV27 and TRBJ1-5; D is perhaps TRBD1 (6 bases). CDR3 length equals 13 residues. Deletions cut 2 bases from V and 9 bases from J, with 11 bases between. Germline CDR1 is MNHEY and CDR2 is SMNVEV (reference sequence). The DNA of the CDR3 is TGTGCCAGCAGTTTAGAGGGACACGGGCCCCAGCATTTT. It encodes CASSLEGHGPQHF.

This clone has only one observation. V gene TRBV6-5 combines with J gene TRBJ1-5; 7 bases are shared with TRBD1. The germline V gene has CDR1 MNHEY and CDR2 SVGAGI. Losses at the gene ends were 5 bases for V and 5 bases for J; bases not matched to a gene: 6. This CDR3 comprises 14 residues. The CDR3 DNA sequence: TGTGCCAGCAGTCGGGACAGCAAGGATCAGCCCCAGCATTTT. It yields the protein CASSRDSKDQPQHF.

The rearrangement uses TRBV30 and TRBJ2-7; 9 bases match TRBD1. Germline loops: CDR1 GTSNPN, CDR2 SVGIG (reference sequence). The CDR3 totals 15 residues. V gave up 3 bases and J gave up 3 bases; unmatched junction bases: 9. CDR3 protein: CAWRRPGTGHYEQYF. The CDR3, as DNA: TGTGCCTGGAGGCGACCCGGGACAGGGCACTACGAGCAGTACTTC.

The chain combines TRBV5-1 with TRBJ2-7; TRBD2 aligns across 14 bases. J was trimmed by 5 bases and V by 4 bases; bases with no gene match: 5. Germline CDR1 reads SGHRS; CDR2 reads YFSETQ. The CDR3 length is 15 residues. This CDR3 reads CASSPGLAGVNEQYF. The CDR3 DNA is TGCGCCAGCAGCCCGGGACTAGCGGGAGTTAACGAGCAGTACTTC.

CDR3 DNA: TGCGCCAGCAGTGAAGGGACAGGGGGCAGACGCACCATATATTTT. Protein product: CASSEGTGGRRTIYF. V is TRBV10-2 and J is TRBJ1-3; 12 bases fit TRBD1. There are 15 residues in the CDR3. CDR1 and CDR2 (germline): WSHSY, SAAADI. Germline trimming cut 3 bases from V and 9 bases from J; bases unmatched to any gene: 6.

The chain uses TRBV6-5 and TRBJ2-2; D is uncertain. The germline CDR1 and CDR2 sequences are MNHEY and SVGAGI. Deletions cut 2 bases from V and 4 bases from J, with 8 bases between. The CDR3 covers 14 residues. DNA of the CDR3: TGTGCCAGCAGTTACCGGGTATCCACCGGGGAGCTGTTTTTT. Translating gives CASSYRVSTGELFF.